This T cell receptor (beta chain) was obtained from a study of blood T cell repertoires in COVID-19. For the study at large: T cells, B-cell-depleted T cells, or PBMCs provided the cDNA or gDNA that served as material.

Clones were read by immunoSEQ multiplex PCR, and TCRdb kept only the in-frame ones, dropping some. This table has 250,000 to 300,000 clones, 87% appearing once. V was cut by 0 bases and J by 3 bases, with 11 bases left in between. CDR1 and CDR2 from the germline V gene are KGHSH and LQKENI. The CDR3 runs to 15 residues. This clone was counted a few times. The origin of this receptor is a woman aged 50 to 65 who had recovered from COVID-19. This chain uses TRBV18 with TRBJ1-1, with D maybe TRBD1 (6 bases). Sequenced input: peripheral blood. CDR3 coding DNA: TGTGCCAGCTCACCACCAGAGGGGGTGGACACTGAAGCTTTCTTT. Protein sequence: CASSPPEGVDTEAFF. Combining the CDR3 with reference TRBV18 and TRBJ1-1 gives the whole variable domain NAGVMQNPRHLVRRRGQEARLRCSPMKGHSHVYWYRQLPEEGLKFMVYLQKENIIDESGMPKERFSAEFPKEGPSILRIQQVVRGDSAAYFCASSPPEGVDTEAFFGQGTRLTVV.